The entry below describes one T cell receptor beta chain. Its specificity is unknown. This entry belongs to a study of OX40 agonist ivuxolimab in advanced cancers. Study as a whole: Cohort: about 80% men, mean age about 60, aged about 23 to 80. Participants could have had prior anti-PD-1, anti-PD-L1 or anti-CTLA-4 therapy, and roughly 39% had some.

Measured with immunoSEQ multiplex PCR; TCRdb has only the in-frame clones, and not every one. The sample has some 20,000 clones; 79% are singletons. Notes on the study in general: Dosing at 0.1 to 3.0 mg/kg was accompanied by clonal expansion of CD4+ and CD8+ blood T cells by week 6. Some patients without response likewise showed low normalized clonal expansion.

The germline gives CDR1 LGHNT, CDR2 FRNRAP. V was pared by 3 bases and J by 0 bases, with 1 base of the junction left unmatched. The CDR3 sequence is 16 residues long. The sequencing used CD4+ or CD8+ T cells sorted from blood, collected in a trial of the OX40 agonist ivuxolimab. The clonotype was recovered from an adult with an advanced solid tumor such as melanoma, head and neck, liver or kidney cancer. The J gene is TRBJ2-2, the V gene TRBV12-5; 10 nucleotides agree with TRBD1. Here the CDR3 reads CASGLGTGANTGELFF. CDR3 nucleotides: TGTGCTAGTGGTTTAGGGACAGGGGCGAACACCGGGGAGCTGTTTTTT. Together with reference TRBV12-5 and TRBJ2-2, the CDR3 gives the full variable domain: DARVTQTPRHKVTEMGQEVTMRCQPILGHNTVFWYRQTMMQGLELLAYFRNRAPLDDSGMPKDRFSAEMPDATLATLKIQPSEPRDSAVYFCASGLGTGANTGELFFGEGSRLTVL.